The T cell receptor beta chain described here comes from a study of memory CD4+ T cells and cytomegalovirus serostatus. The sort gate was single viable CD3+CD4+CD8-CD45RO+ cells for memory CD4+ T cells. The CDR3 length is 15 residues. The trim removed 2 bases at V and 6 bases at J, leaving 7 bases unmatched. Germline loops: CDR1 MNHNS, CDR2 SASEGT. The protocol was immunoSEQ multiplex PCR, while the TCRdb copy is restricted to in-frame clones and leaves out a portion. This sample has 45,000 to 55,000 clones, with around 76% found just once. The chain combines TRBV6-1 with TRBJ2-3; TRBD2 matches 8 bases. Sequenced input: memory CD4+ T cells from blood. This sequence originates from an adult in good health and CMV-seronegative. The CDR3 loop reads CASSEHGSGGDTQYF. CDR3 coding DNA: TGTGCCAGCAGTGAACACGGGTCGGGGGGGGATACGCAGTATTTT.